This TCR beta chain was obtained from a study of shared clonotypes between healthy human individuals. In regard to this clone: This sample also contains other DNA sequences that code for the same CDR3.

Only in-frame clones appear in the TCRdb table, and some are missing; sequencing was by immunoSEQ multiplex PCR. This sample carries some 1,100,000 clones, 75% to 80% of them seen once, and the ten largest clones take approximately 0.56%. This CDR3 is built from 14 residues. V was trimmed by 0 bases and J by 0 bases, leaving 5 bases between them. Germline CDR1 reads SGDLS; CDR2 reads YYNGEE. Sequenced sample: memory CD4+ T cells from PBMCs. Described subset: CD45RA-negative fraction. The chain links TRBV9 to TRBJ2-3; D ambiguous. This clonotype was obtained from a man between 18 and 29 years old in good health. Some clones in this sample may be carry-over from other donors' samples. CDR3 sequence reads: CASSVATSTDTQYF. In nucleotides, the CDR3 is TGTGCCAGCAGCGTAGCGACTAGCACAGATACGCAGTATTTT. The full variable domain, with the rest looked up from reference TRBV9 and TRBJ2-3, is DSGVTQTPKHLITATGQRVTLRCSPRSGDLSVYWYQQSLDQGLQFLIQYYNGEERAKGNILERFSAQQFPDLHSELNLSSLELGDSALYFCASSVATSTDTQYFGPGTRLTVL.